One sample yielded the 8 T cell receptor beta chains listed below, sequenced in a study of Graves' ophthalmopathy and Graves' hyperthyroidism. TCR beta CDR3 amplification used RNA transcripts. The authors performed first-round RT-PCR with HTBI primers and then a second-round multiplex PCR. TCRdb re-derived calls from the multiplex PCR reads in MiXCR, one entry per CDR3 protein. The sample carries around 1,200,000 distinct CDR3 sequences, 36% recorded once. The specimen was peripheral blood or thyroid tissue (not recorded which). The source is an adult man with Graves' hyperthyroidism.

This clonotype was picked up many times. The rearrangement links TRBV9 to TRBJ1-3; 9 nucleotides align to TRBD1. Losses at the gene ends were 1 base for V and 4 bases for J; bases not matched to a gene: 6. The CDR3 spans 16 residues. Germline V gene lookup returns CDR1 SGDLS and CDR2 YYNGEE. Written as DNA, the CDR3 is TGTGCCAGCAGCGTATTCGACAGGGGGGACGGAAACACCATATATTTT. It codes for CASSVFDRGDGNTIYF.

The chain links TRBV5-1 to TRBJ2-7; maybe TRBD1 (6 bases). The CDR3 sequence is 12 residues long. Per germline, CDR1 SGHRS and CDR2 YFSETQ. The V gene lost 6 bases and the J gene lost 3 bases, with 10 bases spanning the gap. The CDR3, as DNA: TGCGCCAGCATCGGCAGGGGCTACGAGCAGTACTTC. Translated, it gives CASIGRGYEQYF.

As concerns this clonotype: An end of the junction does not agree with germline; a read error may underlie this. V is TRBV5-1 and J is TRBJ1-1; the D is unclear. Germline V lookup: CDR1 SGHRS, CDR2 YFSETQ. The CDR3 sequence is 16 residues long. DNA for the CDR3: TGCGCCAGCAACTTGAGCGCAGGCGTTTTGAACACTGAAGCTTTCTTT. This translates into CASNLSAGVLNTEAFF.

This clonotype appeared a few times. The chain links TRBV20-1 to TRBJ1-2; maybe TRBD1 (5 bases). Trimming removed 4 bases from V and 6 bases from J, with 18 bases in between. Germline CDR1 DFQATT, CDR2 SNEGSKA (reference sequence). This CDR3 is 14 amino acids long. CDR3 in amino acids: CSANKQVKLDGYTF. For the CDR3, the DNA is TGCAGTGCTAATAAACAGGTTAAATTGGATGGCTACACCTTC.

The chain is built from TRBV14 and TRBJ2-7; D is unresolved. V was shortened by 0 bases and J by 1 base, with 10 bases between the two germline ends. The CDR3 is 15 residues long. The germline gives CDR1 SGHDN, CDR2 FVKESK. The CDR3 sequence is CASSQDWGISYEQYF. The CDR3 DNA reads TGTGCCAGCAGCCAAGATTGGGGTATATCCTACGAGCAGTACTTC.

Regarding this clonotype: One junction end does not reproduce the germline sequence, and a read error may be involved. The chain recombines TRBV25-1 with TRBJ1-2, with D perhaps TRBD1 (6 bases). The CDR3 covers 15 residues. Germline CDR1 reads MGHDK; CDR2 reads SYGVNS. The CDR3 DNA reads TGTACCAGCAGAACCCGACAGGCGATTAACTATGGCTACACCTTC. Its protein product is CTSRTRQAINYGYTF.

On this clonotype itself: Relative to the germline gene, one junction end is altered; a read error may explain this. J is TRBJ2-2 and V is TRBV20-1, with 7 positions matching TRBD2. Germline lookup yields CDR1 DFQATT and CDR2 SNEGSKA (reference sequence). The CDR3 length is 14 residues. CDR3 bases: TGCAGTGCCCCTGAGACGGGAGGTCACGGGGAGCTGCTTTTT. Its protein product is CSAPETGGHGELLF.

The V call is TRBV20-1, the J call TRBJ1-1; TRBD1 might be the D (6 bases). The CDR3 is 15 residues long. The germline V gene encodes CDR1 DFQATT and CDR2 SNEGSKA (reference sequence). Trimming took off 6 bases at V and 0 bases at J, with 17 bases between the two ends. The CDR3 is CSARPQGLMNTEAFF. The CDR3 DNA is TGCAGTGCACGCCCACAGGGTCTGATGAACACTGAAGCTTTCTTT.